This T cell receptor (beta chain) derives from a study of shared clonotypes between healthy human individuals. The overall study: The people who gave samples were a couple of women and a few men aged 18 to 49.

Donors comprised only Caucasian adults living in Nashville, Tennessee. Scientists sequenced DNA from unsorted PBMC on ten immunoSEQ deep assay plates. TCRdb's table, derived via immunoSEQ multiplex PCR, lists solely in-frame clones and lacks some. The profile shows about 480,000 clones, more than 65% of them singletons. The sample taken for sequencing was PBMCs. The clonotype comes from a woman between 35 and 50 years old in good health. Some clones in this sample may be carry-over from other donors' samples.

CDR3 sequence reads: CASSLGREGYEQYF. CDR3 sequence (DNA): TGTGCCAGCAGCTTAGGTAGGGAGGGCTACGAGCAGTACTTC. The V gene is TRBV7-2, the J gene TRBJ2-7, with 7 bases aligning to TRBD2. CDR1 SGHTA and CDR2 FQGNSA come from the germline V gene. This CDR3 has 14 amino acids. V shed 1 base and J 3 bases; nucleotides not matched to a gene: 3.